This T cell receptor beta chain was documented in a study of T cells of healthy individuals. This clonotype was observed at least ten times. TCRdb analysed the 5' RACE reads with MiXCR anew, one entry per CDR3 protein. The table lists about 60,000 distinct CDR3 sequences, 15% to 20% of them singletons. There are 14 residues in the CDR3. The germline gives CDR1 ENHRY, CDR2 SYGVKD. After removal of 7 bases from V and 4 bases from J, the junction contained 7 bases not matched to a gene. The TCR sequence derives from a human donor in good health. The chain uses TRBV10-3 and TRBJ2-1; TRBD2 aligns across 7 bases. The CDR3 protein is CAITSGGGYNEQFF. In DNA, the CDR3 is TGTGCCATCACTTCGGGAGGAGGGTACAATGAGCAGTTCTTC.